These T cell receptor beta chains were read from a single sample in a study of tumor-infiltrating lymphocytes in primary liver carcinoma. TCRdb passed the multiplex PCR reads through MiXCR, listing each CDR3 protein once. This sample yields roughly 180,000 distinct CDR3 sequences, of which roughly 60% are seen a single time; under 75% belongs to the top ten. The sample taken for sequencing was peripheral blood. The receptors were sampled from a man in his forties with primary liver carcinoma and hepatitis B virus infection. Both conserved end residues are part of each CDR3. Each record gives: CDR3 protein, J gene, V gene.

CASSPTGFGGSEAFF | TRBJ1-1 | TRBV7-9
CASSAGTPSTGTQYF | TRBJ2-3 | TRBV11-3
CASSGALCDEQFF | TRBJ2-1 | TRBV10-1
CASSEAAGLEAFF | TRBJ1-1 | TRBV6-1
CASSPAEVFYKQYF | TRBJ2-7 | TRBV11-1
CATQRSRSGAYVLTF | TRBJ2-6 | TRBV11-2
CASSPTSMNTEAFF | TRBJ1-1 | TRBV7-3
CATGADTQYF | TRBJ2-3 | TRBV28
CSGGGENQPQHF | TRBJ1-5 | TRBV29-1
CASRPDWSGVQYF | TRBJ2-7 | TRBV4-1
CASRTRRSSYNSPIHF | TRBJ1-6 | TRBV28
CASSPRDMGYEQYF | TRBJ2-7 | TRBV4-1
CASCPSSGRAYKEQFF | TRBJ2-1 | TRBV11-2
CASSLGDSSYEQYF | TRBJ2-7 | TRBV11-2
CATSFGSSTGELFF | TRBJ2-2 | TRBV11-2
CASSYAAGSYEQYF | TRBJ2-7 | TRBV6-6
CASSQGPTSGRANEQFF | TRBJ2-1 | TRBV4-1
CASSLRSGGMNTEAFF | TRBJ1-1 | TRBV5-1
CGSSFGSGVRGKNIQYF | TRBJ2-4 | TRBV5-5
CASTGWGGGTDTQYF | TRBJ2-3 | TRBV6-6
CASSLGPLNTEAFF | TRBJ1-1 | TRBV5-4
CSVEIRTGRALLANVLTF | TRBJ2-6 | TRBV29-1
CASSLVSMVNEAFF | TRBJ1-1 | TRBV11-2
CASRTGGGVSYEQYF | TRBJ2-7 | TRBV6-6
CASSLPLWTGSIYEQYF | TRBJ2-7 | TRBV11-2
CASSTTGEGYEQYF | TRBJ2-7 | TRBV11-2
CASSQPGLLSYEQYF | TRBJ2-7 | TRBV14
CAISEPTSYGYTF | TRBJ1-2 | TRBV10-3
CASSQDYAAGGDTQYF | TRBJ2-3 | TRBV4-2
CASTLRGQEGEQFF | TRBJ2-1 | TRBV2
CASSFPTGPYTGELFF | TRBJ2-2 | TRBV11-2
CASSAPGYNEQFF | TRBJ2-1 | TRBV6-5
CASSYGGTNSPLHF | TRBJ1-6 | TRBV6-5
CASSLVGYERYF | TRBJ2-7 | TRBV11-2
CASSPGEEVDTQYF | TRBJ2-3 | TRBV5-4
CASSSMTGGTQFF | TRBJ2-3 | TRBV11-2
CASSSPLTGLWADTQYF | TRBJ2-3 | TRBV11-2
CASSEAAGGPLANTGELFF | TRBJ2-2 | TRBV6-1
CASSLASGAPYEQYF | TRBJ2-7 | TRBV11-3
CANSPTGVTAEAFF | TRBJ1-1 | TRBV12-3/TRBV12-4
CASLPGGLCPYEQYF | TRBJ2-7 | TRBV28
CASSFGSGSYEQYF | TRBJ2-7 | TRBV5-4
CASSQVGGYGYTF | TRBJ1-2 | TRBV4-2
CASSPQRGSYEQYF | TRBJ2-7 | TRBV11-2
CASSLLAPENEQFF | TRBJ2-1 | TRBV11-2
CASNRDPSSYNEQFF | TRBJ2-1 | TRBV12-3/TRBV12-4
CASSPNGGIAKNIQYF | TRBJ2-4 | TRBV14
CANGPQAGHEQYF | TRBJ2-7 | TRBV11-2